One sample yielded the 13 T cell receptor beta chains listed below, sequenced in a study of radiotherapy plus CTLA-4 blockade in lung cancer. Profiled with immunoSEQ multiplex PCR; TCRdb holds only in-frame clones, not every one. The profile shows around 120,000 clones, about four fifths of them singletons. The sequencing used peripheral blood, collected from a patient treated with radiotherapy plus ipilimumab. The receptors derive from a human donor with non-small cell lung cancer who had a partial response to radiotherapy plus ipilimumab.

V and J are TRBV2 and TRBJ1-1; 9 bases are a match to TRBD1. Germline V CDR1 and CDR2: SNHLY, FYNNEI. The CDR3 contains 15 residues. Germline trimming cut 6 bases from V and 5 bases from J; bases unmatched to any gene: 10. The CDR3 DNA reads TGTGCCAGCAGAACTGAACAGGGGGCCGGGACTGAAGCTTTCTTT. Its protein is CASRTEQGAGTEAFF.

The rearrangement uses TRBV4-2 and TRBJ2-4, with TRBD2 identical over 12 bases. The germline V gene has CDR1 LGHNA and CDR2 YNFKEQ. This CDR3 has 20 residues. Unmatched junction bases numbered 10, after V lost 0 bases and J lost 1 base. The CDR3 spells CASSQDPPTSGSWAKNIQYF. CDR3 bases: TGTGCCAGCAGCCAAGATCCCCCGACTAGCGGGAGTTGGGCCAAAAACATTCAGTACTTC.

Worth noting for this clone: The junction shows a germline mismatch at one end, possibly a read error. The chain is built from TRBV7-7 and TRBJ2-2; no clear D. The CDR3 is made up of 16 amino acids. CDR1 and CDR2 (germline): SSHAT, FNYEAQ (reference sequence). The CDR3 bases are TGTGCTAGCAGCTTAGGGCACGGAGCGAACACCGGGGAGCTGTTTTTT. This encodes CASSLGHGANTGELFF.

The CDR3 bases are TGTGCCATCAGTGAGTCCATGGCAGTGAACACTGAAGCTTTCTTT. The encoded protein is CAISESMAVNTEAFF. The chain has TRBV10-3 and TRBJ1-1; the D is unclear. This CDR3 spans 15 amino acids. Trimming left V 0 bases short and J 0 bases short, with 8 bases between. Germline lookup yields CDR1 ENHRY and CDR2 SYGVKD.

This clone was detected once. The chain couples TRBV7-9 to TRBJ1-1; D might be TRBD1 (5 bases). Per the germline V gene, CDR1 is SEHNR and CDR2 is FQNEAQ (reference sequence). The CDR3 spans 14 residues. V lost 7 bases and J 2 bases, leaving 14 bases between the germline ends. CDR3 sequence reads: CASTHWGVNTEAFF. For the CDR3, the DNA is TGTGCCAGCACCCATTGGGGCGTAAACACTGAAGCTTTCTTT.

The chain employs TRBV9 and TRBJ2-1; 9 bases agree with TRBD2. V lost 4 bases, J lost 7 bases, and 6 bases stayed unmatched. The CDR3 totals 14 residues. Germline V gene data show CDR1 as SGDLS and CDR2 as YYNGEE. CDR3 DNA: TGTGCCAGCAGCAAGGGACTAGCAGAGAATGAGCAGTTCTTC. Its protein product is CASSKGLAENEQFF.

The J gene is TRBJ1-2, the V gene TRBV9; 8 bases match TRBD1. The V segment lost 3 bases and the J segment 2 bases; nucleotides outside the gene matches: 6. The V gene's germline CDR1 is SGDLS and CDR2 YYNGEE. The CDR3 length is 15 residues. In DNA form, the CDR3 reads TGTGCCAGCAGCGCCACAGGGGGGGGAAACTATGGCTACACCTTC. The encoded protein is CASSATGGGNYGYTF.

CDR3 residues: CASSQDGHQGEGYTF. As DNA, the CDR3 is TGTGCCAGCAGCCAAGATGGGCATCAGGGGGAAGGCTACACCTTC. This chain links TRBV4-2 with TRBJ1-2; 7 bases are shared with TRBD1. This CDR3 spans 15 amino acids. Trimming removed 0 bases from V and 8 bases from J; junction bases left unmatched: 9. Per the germline V gene, CDR1 is LGHNA and CDR2 is YNFKEQ.

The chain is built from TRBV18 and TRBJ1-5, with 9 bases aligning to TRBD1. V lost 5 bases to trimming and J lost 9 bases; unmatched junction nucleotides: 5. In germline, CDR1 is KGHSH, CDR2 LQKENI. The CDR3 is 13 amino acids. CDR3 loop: CASSGDRDRPQHF. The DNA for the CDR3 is TGTGCCAGCTCAGGGGACAGGGACCGGCCCCAGCATTTT.

The CDR3 DNA reads as TGTGCCAGCAGCTTGGGAACTAGCGGAGGGTACAATGAGCAGTTCTTC. It is translated as CASSLGTSGGYNEQFF. This chain uses TRBV5-4 with TRBJ2-1; the match to TRBD2 covers 8 bases. V dropped 0 bases and J dropped 4; count of bases not matched to a gene: 6. CDR1 is SGHNT, CDR2 YYREEE, per germline (reference sequence). The CDR3 has 16 residues. The full variable domain, with the rest looked up from reference TRBV5-4 and TRBJ2-1, is ETGVTQSPTHLIKTRGQQVTLRCSSQSGHNTVSWYQQALGQGPQFIFQYYREEENGRGNFPPRFSGLQFPNYSSELNVNALELDDSALYLCASSLGTSGGYNEQFFGPGTRLTVL.

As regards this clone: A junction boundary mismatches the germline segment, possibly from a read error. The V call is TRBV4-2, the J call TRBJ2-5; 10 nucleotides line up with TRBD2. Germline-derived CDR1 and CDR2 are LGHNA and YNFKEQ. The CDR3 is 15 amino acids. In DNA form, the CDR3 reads TGTGCCAGCAGCCAAGATTTGCCTAGCGGGAGTCCCCCAAACTTC. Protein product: CASSQDLPSGSPPNF.

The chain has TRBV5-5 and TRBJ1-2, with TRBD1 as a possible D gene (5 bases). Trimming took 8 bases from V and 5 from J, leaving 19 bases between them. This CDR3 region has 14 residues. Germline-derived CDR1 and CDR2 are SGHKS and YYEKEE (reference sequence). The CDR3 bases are TGTGCCAGTTCGCCGAAGACAGTGCCGTATGGCTACACCTTC. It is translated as CASSPKTVPYGYTF.

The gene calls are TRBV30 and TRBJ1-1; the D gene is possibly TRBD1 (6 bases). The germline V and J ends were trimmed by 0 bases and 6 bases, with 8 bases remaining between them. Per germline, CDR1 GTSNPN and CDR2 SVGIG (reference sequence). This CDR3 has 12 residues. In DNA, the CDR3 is TGTGCCTGGAGTGTACAGGGTGCTGAAGCTTTCTTT. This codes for CAWSVQGAEAFF.